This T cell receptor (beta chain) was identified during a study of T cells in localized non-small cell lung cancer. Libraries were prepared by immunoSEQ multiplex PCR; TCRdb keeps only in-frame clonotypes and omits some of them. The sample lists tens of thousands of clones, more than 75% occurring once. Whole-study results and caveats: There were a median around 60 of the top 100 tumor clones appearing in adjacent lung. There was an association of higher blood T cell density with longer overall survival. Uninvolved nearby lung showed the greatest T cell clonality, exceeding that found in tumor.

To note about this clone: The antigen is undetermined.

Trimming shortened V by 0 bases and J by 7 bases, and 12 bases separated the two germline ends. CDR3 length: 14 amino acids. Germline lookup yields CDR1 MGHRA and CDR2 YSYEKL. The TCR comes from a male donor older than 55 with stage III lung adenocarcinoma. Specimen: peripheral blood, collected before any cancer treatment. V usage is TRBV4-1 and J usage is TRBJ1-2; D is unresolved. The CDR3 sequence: CASSQDTGWRGYTF. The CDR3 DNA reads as TGCGCCAGCAGCCAAGATACGGGTTGGCGTGGCTACACCTTC.